This is a list of T cell receptor beta chains from one sample in a study of vaccination effects on CD4 cells after COVID-19. TCRdb keeps only in-frame clones here, not all; method: immunoSEQ multiplex PCR. The sample has under 25,000 clones; roughly 79% are singletons. These receptors' antigens are unknown. The sequenced sample was CD4+ T cells from PBMCs cultured with SARS-CoV-2 spike peptides, obtained after COVID-19 vaccination. All receptors derive from a human donor who received a COVID-19 vaccine. Some clones in this sample may be carry-over from other donors' samples. The CDR3 runs from the conserved cysteine through the conserved F or W. The D gene is left open where the match is weak. A row's size may be missing; if present it is once, few, many or a size class.

cdr3_aa | cdr3_nt | clone_size | d_call | j_call | v_call | cdr3_length
CASSTALRRSNEQFF | TGTGCCAGCAGCACGGCATTAAGGCGGTCGAATGAGCAGTTCTTC | NA | NA | TRBJ2-1 | TRBV7-9 | 15
CASSLLTPAPLHF | TGTGCCAGCAGCTTGCTTACGCCGGCACCCCTCCACTTT | NA | NA | TRBJ1-6 | TRBV5-5 | 13
CASSPNQGADTQYF | TGTGCCAGCTCACCAAACCAGGGGGCAGATACGCAGTATTTT | NA | TRBD1 | TRBJ2-3 | TRBV18 | 14
CASSSRAPRDTQYF | TGTGCCAGCAGCTCCCGGGCGCCCAGGGATACGCAGTATTTT | NA | NA | TRBJ2-3 | TRBV5-6 | 14
CASSTRTGIWNEQFF | TGTGCCAGCAGCACTAGGACAGGGATATGGAATGAGCAGTTCTTC | NA | TRBD1 | TRBJ2-1 | TRBV3-1/TRBV3-2 | 15
CASSWTVNQPQHF | TGTGCCAGCAGCTGGACAGTAAATCAGCCCCAGCATTTT | once | NA | TRBJ1-5 | TRBV7-8 | 13
CASSTDRAGYGYTF | TGTGCCAGTAGTACCGACAGGGCGGGCTATGGCTACACCTTC | NA | TRBD1 | TRBJ1-2 | TRBV19 | 14
CASSYPRGTEAFF | TGTGCCAGCAGTTACCCCCGAGGCACTGAAGCTTTCTTT | NA | NA | TRBJ1-1 | TRBV6-2/TRBV6-3 | 13
CASSPQTAKGTGELFF | TGTGCCAGCTCACCCCAGACCGCGAAAGGCACCGGGGAGCTGTTTTTT | NA | NA | TRBJ2-2 | TRBV18 | 16
CASSPRGGVGTQYF | TGCGCCAGCAGCCCCAGAGGAGGGGTGGGGACCCAGTACTTC | NA | NA | TRBJ2-5 | TRBV4-1 | 14
CASSPSVANEKLFF | TGTGCCAGCAGCCCTAGTGTGGCTAATGAAAAACTGTTTTTT | NA | NA | TRBJ1-4 | TRBV3-1/TRBV3-2 | 14
CASRADKAQETQYF | TGTGCCAGCAGGGCGGACAAGGCCCAAGAGACCCAGTACTTC | NA | NA | TRBJ2-5 | TRBV5-4 | 14
CSVEALPATEAFF | TGCAGCGTTGAAGCCCTTCCGGCCACTGAAGCTTTCTTT | NA | NA | TRBJ1-1 | TRBV29-1 | 13
CASSYEGRSNQPQHF | TGTGCCAGCAGTTACGAGGGACGCAGCAATCAGCCCCAGCATTTT | NA | NA | TRBJ1-5 | TRBV6-2/TRBV6-3 | 15
CASSLLQPGNNQPQHF | TGTGCCAGCTCACTATTACAACCGGGAAACAATCAGCCCCAGCATTTT | NA | NA | TRBJ1-5 | TRBV18 | 16
CSASTGADSPLHF | TGCAGTGCTAGTACGGGGGCTGATTCACCCCTCCACTTT | NA | NA | TRBJ1-6 | TRBV20-1 | 13
CASSEWGTQYF | TGTGCCAGCAGTGAATGGGGGACCCAGTACTTC | NA | NA | TRBJ2-5 | TRBV25-1 | 11
CASSISGMLHTQYF | TGTGCCAGTAGTATCTCGGGAATGCTGCATACGCAGTATTTT | NA | NA | TRBJ2-3 | TRBV19 | 14
CASSPSGTGGSRPQYF | TGTGCCAGCTCACCCTCCGGGACAGGGGGGAGTAGACCGCAGTATTTT | NA | TRBD1 | TRBJ2-3 | TRBV18 | 16
CASTGPLATDTQYF | TGTGCCAGTACGGGCCCACTGGCCACAGATACGCAGTATTTT | NA | NA | TRBJ2-3 | TRBV19 | 14
CASSRGTTGGSNQPQHF | TGTGCCAGTAGTAGAGGGACCACAGGGGGGAGCAATCAGCCCCAGCATTTT | NA | TRBD1 | TRBJ1-5 | TRBV19 | 17
CASSPSLKGAYGYTF | TGTGCCAGCAGTCCATCCCTAAAAGGGGCTTACGGCTACACCTTC | NA | NA | TRBJ1-2 | TRBV28 | 15
CASTDPGTGSTEAFF | TGTGCCAGTACCGATCCCGGGACAGGTTCCACTGAAGCTTTCTTT | NA | TRBD1 | TRBJ1-1 | TRBV19 | 15
CASSLETGGGEQFF | TGCGCCAGCAGCTTGGAAACAGGGGGCGGGGAGCAGTTCTTC | NA | TRBD1 | TRBJ2-1 | TRBV5-1 | 14
CASGLVLAKDSNQPQHF | TGTGCTAGTGGTTTGGTACTGGCGAAGGACTCCAATCAGCCCCAGCATTTT | NA | NA | TRBJ1-5 | TRBV12-5 | 17
CASSLDRGVKNIQYF | TGTGCCAGCAGTTTAGACAGGGGAGTTAAAAACATTCAGTACTTC | NA | TRBD1 | TRBJ2-4 | TRBV6-5 | 15
CASSVEQDPETQYF | TGTGCCAGCAGCGTAGAACAGGACCCAGAGACCCAGTACTTC | NA | NA | TRBJ2-5 | TRBV9 | 14
CASSLGLAGGWSSYNEQFF | TGTGCCAGCAGCTTGGGACTAGCGGGGGGCTGGAGCTCCTACAATGAGCAGTTCTTC | NA | TRBD2 | TRBJ2-1 | TRBV7-6 | 19
CASSGAANTGELFF | TGTGCCAGCTCAGGAGCAGCGAACACCGGGGAGCTGTTTTTT | NA | NA | TRBJ2-2 | TRBV18 | 14
CASSYKRGANVLTF | TGTGCCAGCAGTTACAAGAGAGGGGCCAACGTCCTGACTTTC | once | NA | TRBJ2-6 | TRBV6-5 | 14
CASSGVGQGAYGYTF | TGCGCCAGCAGCGGGGTAGGACAGGGCGCCTATGGCTACACCTTC | NA | TRBD1 | TRBJ1-2 | TRBV5-1 | 15
CASNQHPMPTDTQYF | TGCGCCAGCAATCAACACCCGATGCCCACAGATACGCAGTATTTT | NA | NA | TRBJ2-3 | TRBV23-1 | 15
CASSVVGTEAFF | TGTGCCAGCAGTGTAGTCGGCACTGAAGCTTTCTTT | NA | NA | TRBJ1-1 | TRBV12-3/TRBV12-4 | 12
CAIGPGSQETQYF | TGTGCCATCGGACCGGGGTCCCAAGAGACCCAGTACTTC | once | NA | TRBJ2-5 | TRBV10-3 | 13
CASSLTGAAGYTF | TGTGCCAGCAGCCTTACGGGAGCTGCTGGCTACACCTTC | NA | NA | TRBJ1-2 | TRBV9 | 13
CASSLASSGGPLNEQFF | TGCGCCAGCAGCTTGGCCTCTAGCGGGGGGCCCCTCAATGAGCAGTTCTTC | NA | TRBD2 | TRBJ2-1 | TRBV5-1 | 17
CASSLQTGELFF | TGTGCCAGCAGCCTGCAGACCGGGGAGCTGTTTTTT | NA | NA | TRBJ2-2 | TRBV28 | 12
CASSFGGQSNSPLHF | TGTGCCAGCAGCTTTGGGGGACAGAGTAATTCACCCCTCCACTTT | NA | TRBD1 | TRBJ1-6 | TRBV7-2 | 15
CASSTLYTEAFF | TGTGCCAGCAGTACCCTTTACACTGAAGCTTTCTTT | NA | NA | TRBJ1-1 | TRBV28 | 12
CASSLGQGINQPQHF | TGTGCCAGCAGCCTCGGACAGGGCATCAATCAGCCCCAGCATTTT | once | TRBD1 | TRBJ1-5 | TRBV3-1/TRBV3-2 | 15
CASSSRGETQYF | TGTGCCAGTAGTTCAAGGGGGGAGACCCAGTACTTC | NA | NA | TRBJ2-5 | TRBV19 | 12
CASSWRQVGETQYF | TGCGCCAGCAGCTGGAGACAGGTGGGAGAGACCCAGTACTTC | NA | NA | TRBJ2-5 | TRBV5-1 | 14
CASSLLPLYGYTF | TGTGCCAGCAGTCTTTTACCCCTTTATGGCTACACCTTC | NA | NA | TRBJ1-2 | TRBV6-5 | 13
CASSQGEYTGELFF | TGCGCCAGCAGCCAAGGGGAGTACACCGGGGAGCTGTTTTTT | NA | NA | TRBJ2-2 | TRBV4-3 | 14
CASGPGQGSQPQHF | TGTGCTAGTGGCCCGGGACAGGGGAGTCAGCCCCAGCATTTT | NA | TRBD1 | TRBJ1-5 | TRBV12-5 | 14
CASSLSRATDTQYF | TGTGCCAGCAGCTTGTCCCGGGCTACAGATACGCAGTATTTT | NA | NA | TRBJ2-3 | TRBV5-8 | 14
CASSLAGGETDTQYF | TGCGCCAGCAGCTTGGCAGGGGGGGAGACTGATACGCAGTATTTT | NA | NA | TRBJ2-3 | TRBV5-1 | 15
CAWSLGNTDTQYF | TGTGCCTGGAGTCTAGGGAACACAGATACGCAGTATTTT | NA | NA | TRBJ2-3 | TRBV30 | 13
CASSMEGGLNYGYTF | TGTGCCAGCAGCATGGAGGGGGGATTAAACTATGGCTACACCTTC | NA | NA | TRBJ1-2 | TRBV7-3 | 15
CASSSQGALNSPLHF | TGTGCCAGCAGTTCCCAGGGGGCACTTAATTCACCCCTCCACTTT | NA | TRBD1 | TRBJ1-6 | TRBV6-5 | 15
CASSPDRVKEQFF | TGTGCCAGCAGCCCCGACAGGGTAAAGGAGCAGTTCTTC | NA | TRBD1 | TRBJ2-1 | TRBV6-2/TRBV6-3 | 13
CASSPDRGFNSPLHF | TGTGCCAGCTCACCGGACAGGGGGTTTAATTCACCCCTCCACTTT | NA | TRBD1 | TRBJ1-6 | TRBV18 | 15
CASSSPHSPLHF | TGTGCCAGCAGTTCTCCTCATTCACCCCTCCACTTT | NA | NA | TRBJ1-6 | TRBV6-5 | 12
CASSYFTGNEQFF | TGTGCCAGCAGTTACTTTACGGGAAATGAGCAGTTCTTC | NA | NA | TRBJ2-1 | TRBV6-2/TRBV6-3 | 13